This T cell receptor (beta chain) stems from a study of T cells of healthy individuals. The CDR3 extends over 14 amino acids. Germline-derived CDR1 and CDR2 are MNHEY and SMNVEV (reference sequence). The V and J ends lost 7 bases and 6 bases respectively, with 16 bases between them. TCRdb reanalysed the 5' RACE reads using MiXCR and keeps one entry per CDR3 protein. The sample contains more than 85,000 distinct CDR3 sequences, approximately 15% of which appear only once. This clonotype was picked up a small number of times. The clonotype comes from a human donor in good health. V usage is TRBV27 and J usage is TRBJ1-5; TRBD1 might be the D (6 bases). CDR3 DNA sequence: TGTGCCAGCAAGTCCCGGGGACACGTTCAGCCCCAGCATTTT. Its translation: CASKSRGHVQPQHF.